The 14 T cell receptor beta chains listed next were all sequenced from one sample in a study of T cells in localized non-small cell lung cancer. TCRdb's table, derived via immunoSEQ multiplex PCR, lists solely in-frame clones and lacks some. The sample shows around 54,000 clones, 86% of them seen only once. The specimen comprised peripheral blood, sampled before any cancer treatment. Receptors were obtained from a male donor at least 60 years old with stage III squamous cell lung carcinoma.

This clone was observed once. Other nucleotide sequences in the sample specify the same CDR3. V and J are TRBV6-5 and TRBJ2-1, with TRBD2 as a possible D gene (5 bases). CDR1 MNHEY and CDR2 SVGAGI come from the germline V gene. The CDR3 contains 12 residues. The germline V and J ends were trimmed by 2 bases and 7 bases, with 6 bases remaining between them. CDR3 bases: TGTGCCAGCAGTTACGAGGGAAATGAGCAGTTCTTC. This gives the protein CASSYEGNEQFF.

This clone was recorded once. V is TRBV27 and J is TRBJ2-2, with D perhaps matching TRBD2 (6 bases). The CDR3 contains 17 residues. CDR1 MNHEY and CDR2 SMNVEV come from the germline V gene (reference sequence). Trimming took off 8 bases at V and 6 bases at J, with 25 bases between the two ends. The CDR3 DNA reads as TGTGCCAGCGGCAAACGACGCCCGGCAACGGGGGCCGGGGAGCTGTTTTTT. This gives the protein CASGKRRPATGAGELFF.

This chain connects TRBV30 to TRBJ2-5; the D is unclear. The germline gives CDR1 GTSNPN, CDR2 SVGIG (reference sequence). V was cut by 0 bases and J by 4 bases, with 3 bases left in between. There are 11 residues in the CDR3. The CDR3, as DNA: TGTGCCTGGAGTGTAGGAGAGACCCAGTACTTC. It codes for CAWSVGETQYF.

The chain is built from TRBV5-1 and TRBJ2-7; D gene unclear. CDR3 size: 14 residues. Germline CDR1 SGHRS, CDR2 YFSETQ. V gave up 4 bases and J gave up 3 bases, with 14 bases separating them. The DNA of the CDR3 is TGCGCCAGCAGCCCCTCGGCCTATCACTACGAGCAGTACTTC. It encodes CASSPSAYHYEQYF.

CDR3 coding DNA: TGTGCCAGCGGAAACAGGGAAGCGCAGTTCTTC. Residues: CASGNREAQFF. The rearrangement uses TRBV2 and TRBJ2-1; TRBD1 might be the D (6 bases). The CDR3 is 11 residues long. Deletions cut 8 bases from V and 12 bases from J, with 14 bases between. Germline CDR1 is SNHLY and CDR2 is FYNNEI.

The chain recombines TRBV5-4 with TRBJ2-5, with 7 bases that match TRBD1. Per germline, CDR1 SGHNT and CDR2 YYREEE (reference sequence). The CDR3 totals 16 residues. After removal of 4 bases from V and 2 bases from J, the junction contained 11 bases not matched to a gene. The CDR3 sequence is CASSQLAPGQQETQYF. The CDR3 DNA reads as TGTGCCAGCAGCCAGTTGGCACCGGGACAGCAAGAGACCCAGTACTTC.

The chain is built from TRBV30 and TRBJ2-3; TRBD1 might be the D (5 bases). Trimming pared 1 base from V and 6 bases from J, leaving 11 bases between. This CDR3 is 13 amino acids long. The germline V gene encodes CDR1 GTSNPN and CDR2 SVGIG (reference sequence). Here the CDR3 reads CAWSGGNLDTQYF. CDR3 bases: TGTGCCTGGAGTGGGGGCAACCTTGATACGCAGTATTTT.

The rearrangement joins TRBV15 to TRBJ1-6; weak D call: TRBD1 (5 bases). The CDR3 has 15 residues. From germline, CDR1 is LNHNV and CDR2 YYDKDF (reference sequence). V lost 4 bases, J lost 7 bases, and 14 bases lay in between. CDR3 sequence (DNA): TGTGCCACCAGCATGGCCGGGACGCTAAATTCACCCCTCCACTTT. Translated, it gives CATSMAGTLNSPLHF.

The gene calls are TRBV5-1 and TRBJ2-3, with 8 bases that match TRBD1. After removal of 5 bases from V and 9 bases from J, the junction contained 11 bases not matched to a gene. CDR1 SGHRS and CDR2 YFSETQ come from the germline V gene. CDR3 length: 14 residues. For the CDR3, the DNA is TGCGCCAGCAGTTCCGCCAGGGGGCAACTGACGCAGTATTTT. As protein: CASSSARGQLTQYF.

The rearrangement links TRBV5-6 to TRBJ2-7; 8 bases agree with TRBD2. Germline V gene sequence: CDR1 SGHDT, CDR2 YYEEEE. The junction had 9 bases not matched to a gene; V was cut back by 3 bases and J by 7 bases. The CDR3 loop spans 14 amino acids. This CDR3 reads CASSSPGGPREQYF. The CDR3, as DNA: TGTGCCAGCAGCTCGCCGGGGGGGCCGCGTGAGCAGTACTTC.

This clone came up once. The same CDR3 is also encoded by other DNA sequences in this sample. The chain is built from TRBV4-2 and TRBJ1-5, with 10 bases aligning to TRBD1. Trimming cost V 1 base and J 4 bases; bases outside gene matches: 1. The CDR3 sequence is 15 residues long. The germline gives CDR1 LGHNA, CDR2 YNFKEQ. The CDR3 loop reads CASSQGDRGNQPQHF. The CDR3 DNA reads as TGTGCCAGCAGCCAAGGGGACAGGGGTAATCAGCCCCAGCATTTT.

CDR3 coding DNA: TGTGCCAGCAGCGGGGGGAATGACTATGAGCAGTTCTTC. Translated: CASSGGNDYEQFF. V gene TRBV9 combines with J gene TRBJ2-1; D tentatively reads TRBD1 or TRBD2 (5 bases each). Germline assignment: CDR1 SGDLS and CDR2 YYNGEE. The CDR3 has 13 residues. Trimming cost V 3 bases and J 8 bases, with 12 bases left between them.

Concerning this clone: This sample also contains other DNA sequences that code for the same CDR3. The V call is TRBV6-5, the J call TRBJ1-1; tentative D call: TRBD1 (6 bases). The CDR3 is 14 amino acids. Trimming pared 5 bases from V and 5 bases from J, leaving 15 bases between. Germline CDR1 and CDR2: MNHEY and SVGAGI. The CDR3 DNA sequence: TGTGCCAGCAGTCCACGGGGGCCGGGAACTGAAGCTTTCTTT. Protein product: CASSPRGPGTEAFF.

This clone was seen only once. This chain joins TRBV10-3 and TRBJ1-2, with D unclear. The germline V gene encodes CDR1 ENHRY and CDR2 SYGVKD. V was shortened by 2 bases and J by 8 bases, with 9 bases between the two germline ends. This CDR3 is 12 amino acids long. CDR3 sequence reads: CAISEALGGYTF. The DNA of the CDR3 is TGTGCCATCAGTGAGGCACTTGGAGGCTACACCTTC.